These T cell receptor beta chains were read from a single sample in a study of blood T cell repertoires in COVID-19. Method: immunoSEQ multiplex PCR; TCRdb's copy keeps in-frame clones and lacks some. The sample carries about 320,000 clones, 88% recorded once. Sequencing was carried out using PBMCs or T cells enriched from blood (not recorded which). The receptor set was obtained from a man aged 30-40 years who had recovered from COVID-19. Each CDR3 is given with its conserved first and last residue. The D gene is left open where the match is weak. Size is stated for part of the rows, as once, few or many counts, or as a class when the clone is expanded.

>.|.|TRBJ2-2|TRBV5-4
CASSLDGGNTGELFF
TGTGCCAGCAGCTTGGACGGGGGTAACACCGGGGAGCTGTTTTTT
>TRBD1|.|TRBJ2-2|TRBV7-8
CASSLATTGSTGELFF
TGTGCCAGCAGCTTAGCTACGACAGGGAGCACCGGGGAGCTGTTTTTT
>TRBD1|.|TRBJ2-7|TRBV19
CASSISTGAPYEQYF
TGTGCCAGTAGTATTTCGACAGGGGCGCCCTACGAGCAGTACTTC
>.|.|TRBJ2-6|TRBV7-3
CASSLGQSGANVLTF
TGTGCCAGCAGCTTAGGACAGTCTGGGGCCAACGTCCTGACTTTC
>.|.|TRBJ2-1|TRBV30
CAWSVNVERQFF
TGTGCCTGGAGTGTGAACGTCGAGAGGCAGTTCTTC
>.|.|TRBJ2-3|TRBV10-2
CASGPGTPPPTDTQYF
TGCGCCAGCGGGCCCGGGACTCCACCACCCACAGATACGCAGTATTTT
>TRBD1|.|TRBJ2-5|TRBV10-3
CAISESRGETQYF
TGTGCCATCAGTGAGAGCAGGGGGGAGACCCAGTACTTC
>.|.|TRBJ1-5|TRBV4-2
CASSQDREATPQHF
TGTGCCAGCAGCCAAGATCGGGAGGCTACGCCCCAGCATTTT
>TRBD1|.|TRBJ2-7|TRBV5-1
CASSKGTGVWSYEQYF
TGCGCCAGCAGCAAAGGGACAGGGGTATGGTCCTACGAGCAGTACTTC
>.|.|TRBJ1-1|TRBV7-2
CASSVRGHLYTEAFF
TGTGCCAGCAGCGTCCGAGGGCACTTATACACTGAAGCTTTCTTT
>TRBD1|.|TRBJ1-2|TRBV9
CASSPQDRISYGYTF
TGTGCCAGCAGCCCCCAGGACAGGATCTCCTATGGCTACACCTTC
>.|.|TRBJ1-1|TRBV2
CASSDSGGTEAFF
TGTGCCAGCAGTGACAGTGGCGGAACTGAAGCTTTCTTT
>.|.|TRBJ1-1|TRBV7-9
CASDPTDRMNTEAFF
TGTGCCAGCGACCCCACCGACAGGATGAACACTGAAGCTTTCTTT
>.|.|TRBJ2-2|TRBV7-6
CASSLALDRAGELFF
TGTGCCAGCAGTCTAGCTCTAGATCGGGCCGGGGAGCTGTTTTTT
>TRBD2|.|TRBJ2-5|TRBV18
CASSPAGTSGETQYF
TGTGCCAGCTCACCCGCCGGGACTAGCGGAGAGACCCAGTACTTC
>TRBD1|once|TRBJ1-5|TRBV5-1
CASSRQGDNQPQHF
TGCGCCAGCAGTCGTCAGGGGGACAATCAGCCCCAGCATTTT
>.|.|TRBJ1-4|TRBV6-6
CASSYSHLGAGEKLFF
TGTGCCAGCAGTTATTCCCACCTTGGGGCTGGGGAAAAACTGTTTTTT
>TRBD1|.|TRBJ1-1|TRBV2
CASSQGPGQGAEAFF
TGTGCCAGCAGTCAGGGGCCGGGACAGGGGGCTGAAGCTTTCTTT
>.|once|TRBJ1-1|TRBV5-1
CASSLVGGMNTEAFF
TGCGCCAGCAGCTTAGTTGGGGGGATGAACACTGAAGCTTTCTTT
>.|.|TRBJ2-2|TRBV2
CASSEEAGRHTGELFF
TGTGCCAGCAGTGAAGAGGCGGGGAGACACACCGGGGAGCTGTTTTTT
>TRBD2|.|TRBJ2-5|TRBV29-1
CSVGGSGGRQETQYF
TGCAGCGTTGGGGGTAGCGGGGGAAGACAAGAGACCCAGTACTTC
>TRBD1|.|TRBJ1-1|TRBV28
CASSPRTGVVNTEAFF
TGTGCCAGCAGTCCACGGACAGGGGTCGTGAACACTGAAGCTTTCTTT
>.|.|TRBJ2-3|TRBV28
CASSRITFTIRRDTQYF
TGTGCCAGCAGCCGAATCACTTTTACAATCCGCAGGGATACGCAGTATTTT
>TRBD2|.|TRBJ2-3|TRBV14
CASSLGLAPDTQYF
TGTGCCAGCAGCCTCGGACTAGCTCCAGATACGCAGTATTTT
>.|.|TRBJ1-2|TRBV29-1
CSVEGASYGYTF
TGCAGCGTTGAGGGGGCCAGCTATGGCTACACCTTC
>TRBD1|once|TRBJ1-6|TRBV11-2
CASSLERQGFYNSPLHF
TGTGCCAGCAGCTTAGAAAGACAGGGCTTCTATAATTCACCCCTCCACTTT
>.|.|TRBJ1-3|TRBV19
CASSISVIENTIYF
TGTGCCAGTAGCATTTCGGTGATCGAAAACACCATATATTTT
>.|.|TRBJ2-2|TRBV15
CATSRESVGELFF
TGTGCCACCAGCAGAGAATCAGTCGGGGAGCTGTTTTTT
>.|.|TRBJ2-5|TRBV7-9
CASSFSRGETQYF
TGTGCCAGCAGCTTTTCTCGGGGTGAGACCCAGTACTTC
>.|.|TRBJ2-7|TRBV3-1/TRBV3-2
CASSYRVGHEQYF
TGTGCCAGCAGCTACAGGGTTGGGCACGAGCAGTACTTC
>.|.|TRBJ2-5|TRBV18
CASSHRYQETQYF
TGTGCCAGCTCCCACAGGTACCAAGAGACCCAGTACTTC
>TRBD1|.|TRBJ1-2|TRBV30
CAWRGTGEINYGYTF
TGTGCCTGGAGAGGGACAGGGGAGATTAACTATGGCTACACCTTC
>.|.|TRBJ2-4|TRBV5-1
CASSLREAKNIQYF
TGCGCCAGCAGCTTAAGGGAGGCCAAAAACATTCAGTACTTC
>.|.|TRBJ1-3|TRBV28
CASSSAGEIFGNTIYF
TGTGCCAGCAGTTCCGCAGGGGAGATTTTCGGAAACACCATATATTTT
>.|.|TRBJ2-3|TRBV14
CASSQAGGLDTQYF
TGTGCCAGCAGCCAAGCTGGCGGTTTGGATACGCAGTATTTT
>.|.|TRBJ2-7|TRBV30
CAWSEGIYEQYF
TGTGCCTGGAGCGAGGGTATTTACGAGCAGTACTTC
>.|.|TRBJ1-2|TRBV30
CACWGPYGYTF
TGTGCCTGCTGGGGGCCCTATGGCTACACCTTC
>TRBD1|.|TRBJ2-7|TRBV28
CASSLSSQGAGTSYEQYF
TGTGCCAGCAGTTTAAGTTCGCAGGGGGCAGGCACTTCCTACGAGCAGTACTTC
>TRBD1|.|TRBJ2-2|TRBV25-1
CASSGDRGTGELFF
TGTGCCAGCAGTGGGGACAGGGGCACCGGGGAGCTGTTTTTT
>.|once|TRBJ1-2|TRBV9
CASSTGTLYGYTF
TGTGCCAGCAGCACCGGGACACTGTATGGCTACACCTTC
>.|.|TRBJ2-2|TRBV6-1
CASSERFRWNTGELFF
TGTGCCAGCAGTGAAAGGTTCAGGTGGAACACCGGGGAGCTGTTTTTT
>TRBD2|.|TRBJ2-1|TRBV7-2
CASSLERGGYNEQFF
TGTGCCAGCAGCTTGGAGCGGGGGGGCTACAATGAGCAGTTCTTC
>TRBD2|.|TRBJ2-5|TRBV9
CASSATSSGGETQYF
TGTGCCAGCAGCGCGACCTCTAGCGGGGGGGAGACCCAGTACTTC
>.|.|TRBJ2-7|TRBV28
CASSTGGGPSYEQYF
TGTGCCAGCAGTACAGGCGGGGGCCCCTCCTACGAGCAGTACTTC